This TCR beta chain was sequenced for a study of cytomegalovirus exposure and HLA in healthy donors. The donors were part of the validation cohort of 120 subjects. That cohort was separate from the first cohort, which comprised fewer than 800 subjects. General study findings and limits: Reports described diagnosis of cytomegalovirus status by the classifier as highly specific and sensitive.

Here immunoSEQ multiplex PCR was the method, and the copy in TCRdb shows in-frame clones only, minus some. Among about 130,000 clones listed, 94% were seen once. J gave up 2 bases and V 1 base, and 4 bases lay outside the gene matches. The CDR3 covers 15 residues. The germline gives CDR1 LNHDA, CDR2 SQIVND (reference sequence). With respect to this clone: The target antigen is unknown.

The sequence came from a man aged 18-30 years in good health and CMV-seropositive. Sequenced material: PBMCs. V and J are TRBV19 and TRBJ2-7, with 8 bases identical to TRBD2. The CDR3 region has the DNA TGTGCCAGTAGTATAGTTCAAGCGGGGGCCTACGAGCAGTACTTC. This sequence encodes CASSIVQAGAYEQYF.